This T cell receptor (beta chain) originates from a study of cytomegalovirus exposure and HLA in healthy donors. CDR3 length: 15 residues. Trimming removed 5 bases from V and 4 bases from J; junction bases left unmatched: 6. CDR1 LNHDA and CDR2 SQIVND come from the germline V gene (reference sequence). Regarding this clone: What it recognizes is unknown.

Study-level points and caveats: Follow-up analysis found HLA locus-dependent TCR association rates, highest for DRB1 and lowest for HLA-C. CMV serostatus was the sole immune exposure information available. In an earlier analysis, most TCR beta V segments were productive about 87% or about 30% of the time.

Primers for the PCR totalled 60 Vbeta and 13 Jbeta. Assay used: immunoSEQ multiplex PCR; TCRdb lists only in-frame clones, some missing. The sample gives approximately 170,000 clones, roughly 80% of which show up once; 1.9% is in the top ten. Sequencing was done on a sample of PBMCs. This TCR came from a human donor in good health. The V and J genes are TRBV19 and TRBJ2-5, with 11 nucleotides matching TRBD2. CDR3 sequence reads: CASSGVAGGRETQYF. In DNA, the CDR3 is TGTGCCAGTAGTGGGGTAGCGGGGGGGCGAGAGACCCAGTACTTC. Full variable domain (remainder filled in from reference TRBV19 and TRBJ2-5): DGGITQSPKYLFRKEGQNVTLSCEQNLNHDAMYWYRQDPGQGLRLIYYSQIVNDFQKGDIAEGYSVSREKKESFPLTVTSAQKNPTAFYLCASSGVAGGRETQYFGPGTRLLVL.